These 21 T cell receptor beta chains came from one sample sequenced in a study of technical replicates of blood from a few donors (dated by TCRdb to 2017 to 2019). Library generation was performed with the immunoSEQ multiplex PCR assay. The table comes from immuneACCESS by way of TCRdb, which keeps in-frame sequences with V and J called. Part of the clones is missing from these tables; in studies checked, under half for an unresolved V gene and the rest for unknown reasons. Present in this sample are 60,000 to 80,000 clones, about 88% of which were seen just once. The ten largest clones capture just over 5% of the sample. The specimen sequenced was PBMCs. The receptor source for this set is a human donor in good health. Some clones in this sample may be carry-over from other donors' samples.

The gene calls are TRBV27 and TRBJ2-2, with 10 bases aligning to TRBD1. Per the germline V gene, CDR1 is MNHEY and CDR2 is SMNVEV (reference sequence). Trimming at V came to 2 bases and at J to 8 bases, leaving 14 bases not matched to a gene. The CDR3 is 18 amino acids. The CDR3 here is CASSLQSPGQGYSGELFF. CDR3 sequence (DNA): TGTGCCAGCAGTTTACAAAGCCCGGGACAGGGGTACTCAGGGGAGCTGTTTTTT.

The chain joins TRBV5-5 to TRBJ1-1; D unresolved. The CDR3 is 13 amino acids. The germline gives CDR1 SGHKS, CDR2 YYEKEE (reference sequence). Trimming shortened V by 2 bases and J by 5 bases, and 10 bases separated the two germline ends. The CDR3 bases are TGTGCCAGCAGCTTTCGTTACGAGACTGAAGCTTTCTTT. Protein product: CASSFRYETEAFF. The whole variable domain, remainder taken from reference TRBV5-5 and TRBJ1-1, is DAGVTQSPTHLIKTRGQQVTLRCSPISGHKSVSWYQQVLGQGPQFIFQYYEKEERGRGNFPDRFSARQFPNYSSELNVNALLLGDSALYLCASSFRYETEAFFGQGTRLTVV.

The chain carries TRBV5-4 and TRBJ1-1; D not certain. The CDR3 covers 14 residues. Germline-derived CDR1 and CDR2 are SGHNT and YYREEE (reference sequence). V was trimmed by 2 bases and J by 0 bases, leaving 8 bases between them. The DNA of the CDR3 is TGTGCCAGCAGCTTATCGGCGGTGAACACTGAAGCTTTCTTT. This gives the protein CASSLSAVNTEAFF. Full variable domain (outside the CDR3, taken from reference TRBV5-4 and TRBJ1-1): ETGVTQSPTHLIKTRGQQVTLRCSSQSGHNTVSWYQQALGQGPQFIFQYYREEENGRGNFPPRFSGLQFPNYSSELNVNALELDDSALYLCASSLSAVNTEAFFGQGTRLTVV.

This clone was seen once. V usage is TRBV19 and J usage is TRBJ2-1, with 7 bases identical to TRBD1. The CDR3 consists of 16 residues. With V trimmed by 3 bases and J by 7 bases, 12 bases remained unmatched. Germline CDR1 LNHDA, CDR2 SQIVND (reference sequence). CDR3 sequence reads: CASSIRSGTETNEQFF. The CDR3 nucleotides are TGTGCCAGTAGTATTAGATCCGGGACAGAGACTAATGAGCAGTTCTTC.

This sequence joins TRBV6-5 and TRBJ2-7, with D perhaps matching TRBD2 (5 bases). The germline gives CDR1 MNHEY, CDR2 SVGAGI. Trimming took 4 bases from V and 1 from J, leaving 5 bases between them. CDR3 length equals 12 residues. CDR3 residues: CASSSGSYEQYF. The CDR3 DNA is TGTGCCAGCAGTTCGGGGTCCTACGAGCAGTACTTC.

V gene TRBV2 combines with J gene TRBJ2-7; TRBD2 matches at 7 bases. The germline gives CDR1 SNHLY, CDR2 FYNNEI. CDR3 length: 14 residues. The V segment lost 7 bases and the J segment 2 bases; nucleotides outside the gene matches: 8. The CDR3 DNA is TGTGCCAGCATCGCAGGGAGGGTTCCCTACGAGCAGTACTTC. Protein sequence: CASIAGRVPYEQYF.

This clone was counted a few times. This chain connects TRBV5-4 to TRBJ2-2; 8 nucleotides line up with TRBD2. The germline CDR1 and CDR2 sequences are SGHNT and YYREEE (reference sequence). V lost 0 bases, J lost 7 bases, and 5 bases stayed unmatched. This CDR3 is built from 15 residues. The CDR3 DNA sequence: TGTGCCAGCAGCTTGGAATCTGCGGGGGGCGGGGAGCTGTTTTTT. It codes for CASSLESAGGGELFF.

This clone was detected only a few times. The rearrangement links TRBV5-1 to TRBJ2-1; no reliable D call. The V gene lost 1 base and the J gene lost 5 bases, with 13 bases spanning the gap. The CDR3 covers 15 residues. The germline V gene encodes CDR1 SGHRS and CDR2 YFSETQ. CDR3 nucleotide sequence: TGCGCCAGCAGCTTGAATTTACAGTTAAACAATGAGCAGTTCTTC. Translating it yields CASSLNLQLNNEQFF.

In nucleotides, the CDR3 is TGTGCCAGCAGCTTCAGGGGCGGGGAAAAACTGTTTTTT. This translates into CASSFRGGEKLFF. The chain recombines TRBV7-6 with TRBJ1-4; possible D gene TRBD1, 6 bases. The CDR3 length is 13 residues. The germline V and J ends were trimmed by 3 bases and 8 bases, with 10 bases remaining between them. In germline, CDR1 is SGHVS, CDR2 FNYEAQ.

The chain has TRBV5-4 and TRBJ2-7; 9 bases match TRBD1. The CDR3 covers 15 residues. V was pared by 3 bases and J by 5 bases, with 9 bases of the junction left unmatched. The germline V gene has CDR1 SGHNT and CDR2 YYREEE (reference sequence). CDR3 amino acids: CASSWTGEKLNEQYF. Written as DNA, the CDR3 is TGTGCCAGCAGCTGGACAGGGGAGAAGTTGAACGAGCAGTACTTC. Full variable domain (remainder filled in from reference TRBV5-4 and TRBJ2-7): ETGVTQSPTHLIKTRGQQVTLRCSSQSGHNTVSWYQQALGQGPQFIFQYYREEENGRGNFPPRFSGLQFPNYSSELNVNALELDDSALYLCASSWTGEKLNEQYFGPGTRLTVT.

This chain links TRBV7-3 with TRBJ2-1; 10 positions agree with TRBD2. The CDR3 has 15 amino acids. Trimming cost V 4 bases and J 7 bases; bases outside gene matches: 7. Germline V CDR1 and CDR2: SGHTA, FQGTGA. The CDR3 DNA reads TGTGCCAGCAGCTCAATGAGCGGGGGGGCAAATGAGCAGTTCTTC. Its protein product is CASSSMSGGANEQFF.

DNA for the CDR3: TGTGCCAGCAGCTTAGCGAGTACCATCCTTCAAGAGACCCAGTACTTC. Residues: CASSLASTILQETQYF. This rearrangement joins TRBV7-9 to TRBJ2-5; D remains unclear. Germline-derived CDR1 and CDR2 are SEHNR and FQNEAQ (reference sequence). V shed 0 bases and J shed 2 bases, with 13 bases lying between them. The CDR3 length is 16 residues.

In this sample, this clone turned up once. The chain employs TRBV10-3 and TRBJ2-2; maybe TRBD2 (6 bases). The CDR3 contains 14 residues. The germline V and J ends were trimmed by 4 bases and 3 bases, with 9 bases remaining between them. Per germline, CDR1 ENHRY and CDR2 SYGVKD. CDR3 bases: TGTGCCATCAGTGCCCGGGACTACACCGGGGAGCTGTTTTTT. Encoded protein: CAISARDYTGELFF.

This clone was found once. This chain uses TRBV9 with TRBJ2-5, with 7 bases lining up with TRBD1. Germline loops: CDR1 SGDLS, CDR2 YYNGEE. This CDR3 has 15 residues. The junction had 12 bases not matched to a gene; V was cut back by 4 bases and J by 6 bases. CDR3 amino acids: CASSFEGQGVQTQYF. CDR3 bases: TGTGCCAGCAGCTTCGAGGGCCAGGGGGTTCAGACCCAGTACTTC. Based on the CDR3 plus reference TRBV9 and TRBJ2-5, the full variable domain is DSGVTQTPKHLITATGQRVTLRCSPRSGDLSVYWYQQSLDQGLQFLIQYYNGEERAKGNILERFSAQQFPDLHSELNLSSLELGDSALYFCASSFEGQGVQTQYFGPGTRLLVL.

CDR3 bases: TGCGCCAGCAGCTTGGCCAGGGTCGGACCTACGCAAGAGACCCAGTACTTC. Translation: CASSLARVGPTQETQYF. This chain joins TRBV5-1 and TRBJ2-5; weak D call: TRBD1 (5 bases). V was pared by 0 bases and J by 2 bases, with 17 bases between. This CDR3 has 17 residues. Germline CDR1 reads SGHRS; CDR2 reads YFSETQ.

The rearrangement links TRBV2 to TRBJ1-5; 7 nucleotides align to TRBD1. V was clipped by 5 bases and J by 2 bases; unmatched bases: 3. Germline-derived CDR1 and CDR2 are SNHLY and FYNNEI. The CDR3 spans 14 residues. CDR3 protein: CASSSQGGNQPQHF. The CDR3 DNA follows: TGTGCCAGCAGTTCCCAGGGGGGCAATCAGCCCCAGCATTTT.

The chain uses TRBV7-8 and TRBJ1-2; 7 bases agree with TRBD1. The junction had 10 bases not matched to a gene; V was cut back by 4 bases and J by 8 bases. This CDR3 contains 14 residues. From germline, CDR1 is SGHVS and CDR2 FQNEAQ. CDR3: CASSSQQGNRGYTF. As DNA, the CDR3 is TGTGCCAGCAGCTCGCAACAGGGGAATAGGGGCTACACCTTC.

This chain connects TRBV6-5 to TRBJ1-1, with 7 bases aligning to TRBD1. There are 13 residues in the CDR3. CDR1 MNHEY and CDR2 SVGAGI come from the germline V gene. Losses at the gene ends were 6 bases for V and 1 base for J; bases not matched to a gene: 2. The CDR3 DNA reads as TGTGCCAGCAGGGGACAGAGGAACACTGAAGCTTTCTTT. It yields the protein CASRGQRNTEAFF.

This chain connects TRBV25-1 to TRBJ2-7; D remains ambiguous. Deletions cut 3 bases from V and 2 bases from J, with 14 bases between. CDR1 is MGHDK and CDR2 is SYGVNS in the germline V gene. This CDR3 comprises 15 residues. CDR3 in DNA: TGTGCCAGCAGTGACCCTTATCGGCGGACCTACGAGCAGTACTTC. The encoded protein is CASSDPYRRTYEQYF.

This clone was detected once. The CDR3 DNA is TGTGCCAGCAGCCACTCCGATGGTACCCTCCACTTT. Translated: CASSHSDGTLHF. V usage is TRBV7-9 and J usage is TRBJ1-6; D call uncertain. CDR1 SEHNR and CDR2 FQNEAQ come from the germline V gene (reference sequence). Trimming took 5 bases from V and 14 from J, leaving 13 bases between them. This CDR3 is 12 amino acids long.

The CDR3 bases are TGTGCCAGCAGCGCCCCGGGGACAGCCTACGAGCAGTACTTC. Protein sequence: CASSAPGTAYEQYF. The chain is built from TRBV5-5 and TRBJ2-7, with 7 bases that match TRBD1. With 4 bases clipped from V and 2 bases from J, the junction kept 6 bases outside the gene matches. The CDR3 is 14 amino acids. The germline CDR1 and CDR2 sequences are SGHKS and YYEKEE (reference sequence).